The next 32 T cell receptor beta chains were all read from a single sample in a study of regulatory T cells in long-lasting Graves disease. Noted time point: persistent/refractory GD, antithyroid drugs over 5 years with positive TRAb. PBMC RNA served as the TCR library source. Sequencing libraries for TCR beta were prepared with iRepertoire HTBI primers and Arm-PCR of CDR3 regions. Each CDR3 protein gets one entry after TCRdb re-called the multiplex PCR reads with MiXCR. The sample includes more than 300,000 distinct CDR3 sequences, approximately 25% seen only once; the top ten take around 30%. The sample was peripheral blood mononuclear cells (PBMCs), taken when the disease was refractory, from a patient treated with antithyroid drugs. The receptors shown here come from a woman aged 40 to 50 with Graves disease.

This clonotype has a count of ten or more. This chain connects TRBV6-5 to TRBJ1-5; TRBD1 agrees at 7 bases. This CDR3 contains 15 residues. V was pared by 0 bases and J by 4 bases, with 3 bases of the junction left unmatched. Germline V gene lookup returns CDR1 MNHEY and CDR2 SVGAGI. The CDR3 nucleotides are TGTGCCAGCAGTTACTCTTCGACAGGGAATCAGCCCCAGCATTTT. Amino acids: CASSYSSTGNQPQHF.

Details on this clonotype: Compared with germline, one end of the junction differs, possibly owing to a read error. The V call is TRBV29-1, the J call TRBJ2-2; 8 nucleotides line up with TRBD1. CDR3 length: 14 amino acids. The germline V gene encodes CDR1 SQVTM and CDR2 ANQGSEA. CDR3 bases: TGCAGCGTTCTGACAGGGGCGGTCACCGGGGAGCTGATTTTT. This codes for CSVLTGAVTGELIF.

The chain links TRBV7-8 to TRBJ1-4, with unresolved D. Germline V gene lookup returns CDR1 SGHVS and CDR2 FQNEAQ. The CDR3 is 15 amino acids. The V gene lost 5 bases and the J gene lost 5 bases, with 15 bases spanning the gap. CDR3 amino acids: CASSPKRVLNEKLFF. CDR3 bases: TGTGCCAGCAGCCCAAAGCGGGTTCTGAATGAAAAACTGTTTTTT.

CDR3: CASSSTSSTYEQYF. DNA for the CDR3: TGTGCCAGCAGCTCGACTAGCAGTACCTACGAGCAGTACTTC. V is TRBV7-9 and J is TRBJ2-7; 7 bases map to TRBD2. V shed 4 bases and J 2 bases; nucleotides not matched to a gene: 5. Germline V CDR1 and CDR2: SEHNR, FQNEAQ (reference sequence). The CDR3 covers 14 residues.

In nucleotides, the CDR3 is TGCAGTGCTAGTGGGACAGTAAACTACGAGCAGTACTTC. Its translation: CSASGTVNYEQYF. The V call is TRBV20-1, the J call TRBJ2-7, with 7 positions matching TRBD1. V shed 3 bases, J shed 3 bases, and the junction held 5 bases outside the gene matches. This CDR3 comprises 13 residues. CDR1 DFQATT and CDR2 SNEGSKA come from the germline V gene (reference sequence).

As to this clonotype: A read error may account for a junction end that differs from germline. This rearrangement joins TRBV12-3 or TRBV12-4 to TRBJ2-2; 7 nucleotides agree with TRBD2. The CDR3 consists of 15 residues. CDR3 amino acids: CASSLEREYTGELFF. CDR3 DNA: TGTGCCAGCAGTTTAGAGCGGGAATACACCGGTGAGCTGTTTTTT.

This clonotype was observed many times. The CDR3 coding sequence is TGTGCCAGCAGCTCATTGGGACGGCACCGCGATGAGCAGTTCTTC. This sequence encodes CASSSLGRHRDEQFF. The chain has TRBV7-3 and TRBJ2-1; tentatively, D is TRBD1 or TRBD2 (5 bases each). The CDR3 has 15 residues. Trimming pared 4 bases from V and 8 bases from J, leaving 18 bases between. Germline lookup yields CDR1 SGHTA and CDR2 FQGTGA.

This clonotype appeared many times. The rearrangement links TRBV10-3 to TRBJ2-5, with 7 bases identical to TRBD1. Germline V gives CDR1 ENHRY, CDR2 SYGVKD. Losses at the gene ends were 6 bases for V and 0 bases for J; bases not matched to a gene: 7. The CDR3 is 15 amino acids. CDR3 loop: CAISGQETYQETQYF. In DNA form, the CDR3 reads TGTGCCATCAGCGGACAGGAGACGTACCAAGAGACCCAGTACTTC.

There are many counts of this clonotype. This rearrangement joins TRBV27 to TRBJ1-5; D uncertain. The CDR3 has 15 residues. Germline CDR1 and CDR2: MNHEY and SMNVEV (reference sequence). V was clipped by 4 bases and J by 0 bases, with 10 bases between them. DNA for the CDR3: TGTGCCAGCAGTTGGTCAGGATATAGCAATCAGCCCCAGCATTTT. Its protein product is CASSWSGYSNQPQHF.

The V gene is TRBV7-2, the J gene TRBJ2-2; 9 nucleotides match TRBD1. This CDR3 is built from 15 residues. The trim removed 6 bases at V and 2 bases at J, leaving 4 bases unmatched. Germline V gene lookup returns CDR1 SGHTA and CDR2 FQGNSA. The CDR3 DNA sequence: TGTGCCAGCAGAACGGGACAGGGCAACACCGGGGAGCTGTTTTTT. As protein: CASRTGQGNTGELFF.

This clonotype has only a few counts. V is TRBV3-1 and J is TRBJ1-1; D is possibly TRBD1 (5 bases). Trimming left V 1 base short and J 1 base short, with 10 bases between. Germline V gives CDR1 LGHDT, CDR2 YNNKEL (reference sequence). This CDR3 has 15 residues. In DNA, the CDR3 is TGTGCCAGCAGCCAAGGTATAAGGGGGAACACTGAAGCTTTCTTT. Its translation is CASSQGIRGNTEAFF.

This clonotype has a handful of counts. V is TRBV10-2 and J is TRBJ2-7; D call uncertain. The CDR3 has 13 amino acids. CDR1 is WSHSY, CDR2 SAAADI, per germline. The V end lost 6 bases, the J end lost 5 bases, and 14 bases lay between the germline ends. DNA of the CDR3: TGCGCCAGCAGCCCAGACATGGTGAACGAGCAGTACTTC. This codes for CASSPDMVNEQYF.

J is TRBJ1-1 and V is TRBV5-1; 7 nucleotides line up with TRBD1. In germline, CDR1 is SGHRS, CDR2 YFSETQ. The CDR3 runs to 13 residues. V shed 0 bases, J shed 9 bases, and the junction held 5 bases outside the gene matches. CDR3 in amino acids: CASSLGAGGKAFF. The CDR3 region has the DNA TGCGCCAGCAGCTTGGGGGCAGGGGGTAAAGCTTTCTTT.

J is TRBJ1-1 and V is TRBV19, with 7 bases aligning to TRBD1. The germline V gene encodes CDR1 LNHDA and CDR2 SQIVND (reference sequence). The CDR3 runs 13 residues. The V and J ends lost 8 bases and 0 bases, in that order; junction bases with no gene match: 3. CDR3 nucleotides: TGTGCCAGTGGCGGACAGGTGAACACTGAAGCTTTCTTT. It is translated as CASGGQVNTEAFF.

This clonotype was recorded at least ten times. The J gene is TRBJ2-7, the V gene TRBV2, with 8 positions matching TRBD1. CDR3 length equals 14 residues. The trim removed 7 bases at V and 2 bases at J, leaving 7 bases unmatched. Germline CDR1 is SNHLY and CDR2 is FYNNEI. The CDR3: CASKQTGATYEQYF. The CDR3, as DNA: TGTGCCAGCAAACAGACAGGGGCCACCTACGAGCAGTACTTC.

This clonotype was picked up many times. The CDR3 DNA is TGTGCCAGCAGTCTGGGACTTCTCGGCGAGCAGTACTTC. As protein: CASSLGLLGEQYF. The rearrangement joins TRBV12-3 or TRBV12-4 to TRBJ2-7, with TRBD2 as a possible D gene (6 bases). V was clipped by 5 bases and J by 6 bases, with 14 bases between them. CDR3 size: 13 residues.

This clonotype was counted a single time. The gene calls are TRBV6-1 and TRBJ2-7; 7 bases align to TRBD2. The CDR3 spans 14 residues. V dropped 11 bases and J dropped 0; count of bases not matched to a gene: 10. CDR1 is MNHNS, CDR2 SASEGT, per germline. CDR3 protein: CAGWLRGSSYEQYF. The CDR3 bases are TGTGCCGGCTGGCTCCGCGGGAGCTCCTACGAGCAGTACTTC.

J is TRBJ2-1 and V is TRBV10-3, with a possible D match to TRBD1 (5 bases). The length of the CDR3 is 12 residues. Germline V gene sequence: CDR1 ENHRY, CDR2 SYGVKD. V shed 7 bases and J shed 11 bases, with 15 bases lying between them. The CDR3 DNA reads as TGTGCCATCACCTCGACAGACACGAAGCAGTTCTTC. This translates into CAITSTDTKQFF.

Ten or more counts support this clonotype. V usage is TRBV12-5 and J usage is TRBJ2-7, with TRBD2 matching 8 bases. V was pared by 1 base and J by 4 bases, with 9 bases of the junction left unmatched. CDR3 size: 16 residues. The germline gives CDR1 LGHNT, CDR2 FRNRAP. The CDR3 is CASGLGAGGRMYEQYF. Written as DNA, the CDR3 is TGTGCTAGTGGTTTGGGGGCTGGCGGGAGGATGTACGAGCAGTACTTC. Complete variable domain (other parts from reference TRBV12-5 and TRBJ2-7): DARVTQTPRHKVTEMGQEVTMRCQPILGHNTVFWYRQTMMQGLELLAYFRNRAPLDDSGMPKDRFSAEMPDATLATLKIQPSEPRDSAVYFCASGLGAGGRMYEQYFGPGTRLTVT.

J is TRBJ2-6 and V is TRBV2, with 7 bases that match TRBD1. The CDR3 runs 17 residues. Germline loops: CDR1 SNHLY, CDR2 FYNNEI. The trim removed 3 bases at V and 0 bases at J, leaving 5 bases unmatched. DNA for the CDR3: TGTGCCAGCAGTGAGTTGGGACAGTTCTCTGGGGCCAACGTCCTGACTTTC. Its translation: CASSELGQFSGANVLTF.

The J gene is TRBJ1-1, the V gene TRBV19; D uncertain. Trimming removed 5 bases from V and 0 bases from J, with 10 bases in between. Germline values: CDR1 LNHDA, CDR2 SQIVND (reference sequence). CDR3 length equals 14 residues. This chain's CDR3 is CASSATTVNTEAFF. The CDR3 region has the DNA TGTGCCAGTAGTGCGACGACGGTGAACACTGAAGCTTTCTTT. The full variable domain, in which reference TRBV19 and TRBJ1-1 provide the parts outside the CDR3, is DGGITQSPKYLFRKEGQNVTLSCEQNLNHDAMYWYRQDPGQGLRLIYYSQIVNDFQKGDIAEGYSVSREKKESFPLTVTSAQKNPTAFYLCASSATTVNTEAFFGQGTRLTVV.

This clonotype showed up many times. The CDR3 is CAISSSAGGEQYF. The CDR3 nucleotides read TGTGCCATCAGTTCCTCAGCGGGAGGCGAGCAGTACTTC. The V call is TRBV10-3, the J call TRBJ2-7, with TRBD2 identical over 9 bases. With V trimmed by 5 bases and J by 6 bases, 5 bases remained unmatched. Germline CDR1 and CDR2: ENHRY and SYGVKD. CDR3 length: 13 residues.

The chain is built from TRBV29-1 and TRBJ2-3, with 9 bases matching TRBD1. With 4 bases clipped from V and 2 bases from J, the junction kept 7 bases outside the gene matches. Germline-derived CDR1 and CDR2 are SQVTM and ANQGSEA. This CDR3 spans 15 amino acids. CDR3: CSVVGQGRNTDTQYF. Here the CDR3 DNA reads TGCAGCGTTGTGGGACAGGGCAGAAACACAGATACGCAGTATTTT.

CDR3 residues: CASSILPGQINQPQHF. The CDR3 region has the DNA TGTGCCAGTAGTATCCTTCCGGGACAGATCAATCAGCCCCAGCATTTT. The chain combines TRBV19 with TRBJ1-5, with 7 positions matching TRBD1. CDR1 and CDR2 (germline): LNHDA, SQIVND (reference sequence). V lost 3 bases to trimming and J lost 3 bases; unmatched junction nucleotides: 8. There are 16 residues in the CDR3.

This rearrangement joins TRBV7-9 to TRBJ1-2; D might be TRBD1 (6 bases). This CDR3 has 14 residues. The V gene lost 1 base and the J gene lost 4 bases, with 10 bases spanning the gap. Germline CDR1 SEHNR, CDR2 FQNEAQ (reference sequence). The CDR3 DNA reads TGTGCCAGCAGCTTAGTGGGGGCTGGCTATGGCTACACCTTC. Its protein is CASSLVGAGYGYTF.

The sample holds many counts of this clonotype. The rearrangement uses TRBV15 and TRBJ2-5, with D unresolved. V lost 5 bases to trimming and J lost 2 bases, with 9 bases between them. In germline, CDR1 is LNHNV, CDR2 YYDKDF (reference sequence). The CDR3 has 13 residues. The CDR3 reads CATSLGPQETQYF. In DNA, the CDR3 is TGTGCCACCAGCTTAGGGCCTCAAGAGACCCAGTACTTC.

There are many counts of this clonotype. The CDR3: CASSPRVRETQYF. The CDR3 DNA is TGTGCCAGCTCACCCAGGGTGCGAGAGACCCAGTACTTC. This rearrangement joins TRBV18 to TRBJ2-5, with a possible D match to TRBD1 (5 bases). Trimming stripped 3 bases from V and 4 bases from J, with 9 bases between. In germline, CDR1 is KGHSH, CDR2 LQKENI. The CDR3 covers 13 residues. The full variable domain, with the rest looked up from reference TRBV18 and TRBJ2-5, is NAGVMQNPRHLVRRRGQEARLRCSPMKGHSHVYWYRQLPEEGLKFMVYLQKENIIDESGMPKERFSAEFPKEGPSILRIQQVVRGDSAAYFCASSPRVRETQYFGPGTRLLVL.

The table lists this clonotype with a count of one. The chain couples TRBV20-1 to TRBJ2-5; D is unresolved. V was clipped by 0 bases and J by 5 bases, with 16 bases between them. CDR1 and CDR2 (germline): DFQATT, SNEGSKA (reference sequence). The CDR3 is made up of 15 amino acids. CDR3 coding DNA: TGCAGTGCTAGAGATCTATTTCAAGGGCGCGAGACCCAGTACTTC. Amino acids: CSARDLFQGRETQYF.

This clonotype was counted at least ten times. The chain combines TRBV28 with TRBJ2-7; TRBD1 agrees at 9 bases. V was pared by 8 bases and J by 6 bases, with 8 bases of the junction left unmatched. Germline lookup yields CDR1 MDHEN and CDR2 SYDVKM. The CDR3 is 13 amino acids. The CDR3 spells CASGYRGQGEQYF. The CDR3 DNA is TGTGCCAGCGGGTACAGGGGGCAGGGCGAGCAGTACTTC. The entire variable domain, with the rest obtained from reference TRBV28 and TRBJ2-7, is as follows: DVKVTQSSRYLVKRTGEKVFLECVQDMDHENMFWYRQDPGLGLRLIYFSYDVKMKEKGDIPEGYSVSREKKERFSLILESASTNQTSMYLCASGYRGQGEQYFGPGTRLTVT.

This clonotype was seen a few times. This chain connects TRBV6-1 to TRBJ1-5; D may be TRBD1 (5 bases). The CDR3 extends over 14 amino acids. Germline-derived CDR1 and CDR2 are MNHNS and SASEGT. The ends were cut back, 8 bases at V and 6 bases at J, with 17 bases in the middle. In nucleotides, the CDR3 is TGTGCCAGCCTGGGGACGATTCGATCTCAGCCCCAGCATTTT. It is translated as CASLGTIRSQPQHF.

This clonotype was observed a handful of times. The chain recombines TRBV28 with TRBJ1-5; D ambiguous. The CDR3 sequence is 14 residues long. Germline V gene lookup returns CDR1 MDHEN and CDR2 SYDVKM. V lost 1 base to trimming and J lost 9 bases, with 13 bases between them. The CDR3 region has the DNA TGTGCCAGCAGTTTATTAGCAGCGGAAGGGCCCCAGCATTTT. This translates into CASSLLAAEGPQHF.

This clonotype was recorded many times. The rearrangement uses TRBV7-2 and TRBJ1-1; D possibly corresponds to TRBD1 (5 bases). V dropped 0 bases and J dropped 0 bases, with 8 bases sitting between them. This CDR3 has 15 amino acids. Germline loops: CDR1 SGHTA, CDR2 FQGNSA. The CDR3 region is CASSLATAMNTEAFF. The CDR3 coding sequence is TGTGCCAGCAGCTTAGCGACAGCAATGAACACTGAAGCTTTCTTT.